Each of the 6 T cell receptor beta chains below was sequenced from the same sample in a study of cytomegalovirus exposure and HLA in healthy donors. Clones were read by immunoSEQ multiplex PCR, and TCRdb kept only the in-frame ones, dropping some. This table has just under 75,000 clones, about 94% appearing once. The sequenced sample was PBMCs. The source is a woman younger than 35 in good health and CMV-seropositive.

This rearrangement joins TRBV6-1 to TRBJ1-2; 8 nucleotides line up with TRBD1. Germline lookup yields CDR1 MNHNS and CDR2 SASEGT. There are 13 residues in the CDR3. Trimming cost V 8 bases and J 4 bases; bases outside gene matches: 6. The CDR3 loop is CASRWTGPYGYTF. In DNA form, the CDR3 reads TGTGCCAGCCGATGGACAGGGCCCTATGGCTACACCTTC.

This clone was observed once. The rearrangement uses TRBV5-1 and TRBJ1-2; 7 bases align to TRBD1. CDR3 size: 15 residues. CDR1 SGHRS and CDR2 YFSETQ come from the germline V gene. Trimming took 5 bases from V and 3 from J; bases not matched to a gene: 10. The CDR3: CASRGSTGMDYGYTF. As DNA, the CDR3 is TGCGCCAGCAGGGGGTCGACAGGGATGGACTATGGCTACACCTTC.

J is TRBJ2-1 and V is TRBV27; TRBD2 aligns across 14 bases. Germline CDR1 MNHEY, CDR2 SMNVEV (reference sequence). The CDR3 runs 17 residues. Trimming removed 5 bases from V and 8 bases from J; junction bases left unmatched: 11. The CDR3 bases are TGTGCCAGCAGTAACCTGGGACTAGCGGGAGAGGTGGATGAGCAGTTCTTC. Its protein is CASSNLGLAGEVDEQFF.

The chain recombines TRBV6-5 with TRBJ1-1; perhaps TRBD1 as D (5 bases). The CDR3 extends over 12 amino acids. V lost 6 bases and J lost 7, with 12 bases in between. Germline loops: CDR1 MNHEY, CDR2 SVGAGI. CDR3 sequence reads: CASSLRGGEAFF. The CDR3, as DNA: TGTGCCAGCAGCTTAAGGGGAGGTGAAGCTTTCTTT.

V and J are TRBV7-6 and TRBJ2-2, with D possibly matching TRBD2 (6 bases). V dropped 5 bases and J dropped 3 bases, with 13 bases sitting between them. Germline CDR1 reads SGHVS; CDR2 reads FNYEAQ. The length of the CDR3 is 15 residues. The CDR3 is CASSPPSVHTGELFF. In DNA form, the CDR3 reads TGTGCCAGCAGCCCCCCTAGCGTACACACCGGGGAGCTGTTTTTT. Filled out from reference TRBV7-6 and TRBJ2-2, the complete variable domain reads GAGVSQSPRYKVTKRGQDVALRCDPISGHVSLYWYRQALGQGPEFLTYFNYEAQQDKSGLPNDRFSAERPEGSISTLTIQRTEQRDSAMYRCASSPPSVHTGELFFGEGSRLTVL.

This clone occurred once. V and J are TRBV28 and TRBJ1-4, with 8 positions matching TRBD1. Germline trimming cut 8 bases from V and 7 bases from J; bases unmatched to any gene: 6. Germline CDR1 MDHEN, CDR2 SYDVKM. The CDR3 spans 13 residues. CDR3 loop: CASQGQGGEKLFF. The DNA of the CDR3 is TGTGCCAGCCAAGGACAGGGTGGTGAAAAACTGTTTTTT.